This T cell receptor (beta chain) derives from a study of blood T cell repertoires in COVID-19. This study enrolled people aged about 18 to 100 from under 25 US geographic areas. Source study methods: Reference gene primers were amplified, and this amplification served to estimate nucleated cell counts. Profiled with immunoSEQ multiplex PCR; TCRdb holds only in-frame clones, not every one. The DNA gave D and trimming, while V, J and clone size come from that table. The data contain 150,000 or so clones, 65% to 85% of them singletons. V was trimmed by 5 bases and J by 3 bases, leaving 11 bases between them. The CDR3 covers 13 residues. Looked up from germline, CDR1 is SGHNT and CDR2 is YYREEE (reference sequence).

The chain joins TRBV5-4 to TRBJ1-2; possible D gene TRBD1, 5 bases. This sequence was found in a man in his forties who had recovered from COVID-19. Sequencing was done on a sample of PBMCs or T cells enriched from blood (not recorded which). This chain's CDR3 is CASRGRPDYGYTF. The CDR3 bases are TGTGCCAGCAGGGGGCGACCGGACTATGGCTACACCTTC.